This passage covers 16 T cell receptor beta chains from one sample sequenced in a study of blood T cell repertoires in COVID-19. The table came from immunoSEQ multiplex PCR; TCRdb's copy has only in-frame clones and leaves some out. The sample includes fewer than 300,000 clones, 86% seen only once; the top ten take approximately 12%. Source material: peripheral blood. The source of these receptors is a woman younger than 45 with COVID-19, enrolled during active disease.

The V gene is TRBV7-6, the J gene TRBJ1-1; no definite D call. The CDR3 is 15 amino acids. The germline gives CDR1 SGHVS, CDR2 FNYEAQ. V was pared by 7 bases and J by 2 bases, with 17 bases between. CDR3 sequence (DNA): TGTGCCAGCACCCCTAGAGGGTCCGTCAACACTGAAGCTTTCTTT. It codes for CASTPRGSVNTEAFF.

V and J are TRBV25-1 and TRBJ2-1; 10 bases are shared with TRBD1. The V gene's germline CDR1 is MGHDK and CDR2 SYGVNS. CDR3 length: 16 residues. Trimming took 3 bases from V and 9 from J; bases not matched to a gene: 11. The CDR3 region has the DNA TGTGCCAGCAGTGAGCTTCTGCGGGGGGACAGGGGTGAGCAGTTCTTC. Amino acids: CASSELLRGDRGEQFF. The full variable domain, with the rest looked up from reference TRBV25-1 and TRBJ2-1, is EADIYQTPRYLVIGTGKKITLECSQTMGHDKMYWYQQDPGMELHLIHYSYGVNSTEKGDLSSESTVSRIRTEHFPLTLESARPSHTSQYLCASSELLRGDRGEQFFGPGTRLTVL.

This clone was seen only a few times. J is TRBJ1-2 and V is TRBV11-3, with a tentative D call TRBD1 (5 bases). The germline gives CDR1 SGHNT, CDR2 YENEEA. Between the trimmed V and J ends, which lost 0 bases and 1 base, there was a span of 15 bases. CDR3 length: 17 amino acids. This CDR3 is CASSLDEDKFFNYGYTF. The CDR3 DNA follows: TGTGCCAGCAGCTTAGATGAGGACAAGTTTTTTAACTATGGCTACACCTTC.

The J gene is TRBJ2-4, the V gene TRBV6-5; D remains unclear. The CDR3 is made up of 16 amino acids. The germline V gene has CDR1 MNHEY and CDR2 SVGAGI. V gave up 2 bases and J gave up 0 bases, with 11 bases separating them. The CDR3 loop is CASSYSESLAKNIQYF. The CDR3 DNA is TGTGCCAGCAGTTACAGCGAGAGTTTAGCCAAAAACATTCAGTACTTC.

This chain joins TRBV4-1 and TRBJ2-1; 15 nucleotides align to TRBD2. V trimming: 7 bases; J trimming: 6 bases; junction bases outside the gene matches: 4. The CDR3 loop spans 15 amino acids. In germline, CDR1 is MGHRA, CDR2 YSYEKL. Here the CDR3 DNA reads TGCGCCAGCACCGGGGGACTAGCGGGGGGCAATGAGCAGTTCTTC. Protein product: CASTGGLAGGNEQFF.

The chain carries TRBV28 and TRBJ1-2; D possibly corresponds to TRBD1 (5 bases). Germline V gene sequence: CDR1 MDHEN, CDR2 SYDVKM. Deletions cut 6 bases from V and 4 bases from J, with 24 bases between. The CDR3 is 17 residues long. In nucleotides, the CDR3 is TGTGCCAGCAGACGTCCCGTTGTTAGTGGGGCGGCCTATGGCTACACCTTC. Translation: CASRRPVVSGAAYGYTF.

The J gene is TRBJ1-2, the V gene TRBV5-1; 7 positions match TRBD1. Germline CDR1 reads SGHRS; CDR2 reads YFSETQ. Losses at the gene ends were 5 bases for V and 6 bases for J; bases not matched to a gene: 7. The CDR3 sequence is 13 residues long. The CDR3 DNA follows: TGCGCCAGCAGGGAGGGACAGTCCAATGGCTACACCTTC. Its translation: CASREGQSNGYTF.

The rearrangement links TRBV11-2 to TRBJ2-7, with D possibly TRBD2 on 6 matching bases. In germline, CDR1 is SGHAT, CDR2 FQNNGV. V was clipped by 3 bases and J by 4 bases, with 13 bases between them. The CDR3 has 14 residues. The CDR3 region has the DNA TGTGCCAGCAGCTTGGTGGGGACTTATTACGAGCAGTACTTC. It is translated as CASSLVGTYYEQYF.

V gene TRBV13 combines with J gene TRBJ2-3; possible D gene TRBD1, 6 bases. V was pared by 3 bases and J by 1 base, with 11 bases between. This CDR3 contains 15 residues. From germline, CDR1 is PRHDT and CDR2 FYEKMQ (reference sequence). CDR3 amino acids: CASSFGGPGTDTQYF. The CDR3 bases are TGTGCCAGCAGCTTTGGGGGCCCAGGCACAGATACGCAGTATTTT.

The V gene is TRBV6-5, the J gene TRBJ2-3; 10 nucleotides agree with TRBD2. In germline, CDR1 is MNHEY, CDR2 SVGAGI. This CDR3 spans 14 amino acids. With V trimmed by 10 bases and J by 2 bases, 6 bases remained unmatched. This chain's CDR3 is CATGLAVDTDTQYF. CDR3 nucleotide sequence: TGTGCCACCGGACTAGCGGTGGACACAGATACGCAGTATTTT.

This chain links TRBV10-3 with TRBJ2-7, with 12 bases fitting TRBD2. Germline CDR1 ENHRY, CDR2 SYGVKD. CDR3 length equals 17 residues. The junction had 6 bases not matched to a gene; V was cut back by 0 bases and J by 3 bases. The CDR3: CAISESGTSGPIYEQYF. CDR3 in DNA: TGTGCCATCAGTGAGTCAGGGACTAGCGGGCCTATCTACGAGCAGTACTTC.

This clone showed up just a few times. The CDR3: CASPSGGATDTQYF. For the CDR3, the DNA is TGTGCCAGCCCTAGCGGGGGGGCCACAGATACGCAGTATTTT. The chain couples TRBV6-5 to TRBJ2-3, with 12 bases fitting TRBD2. Germline V gene sequence: CDR1 MNHEY, CDR2 SVGAGI. V was clipped by 8 bases and J by 2 bases; unmatched bases: 2. The CDR3 length is 14 residues.

The V and J genes are TRBV20-1 and TRBJ2-4, with TRBD2 identical over 9 bases. The CDR3 covers 16 residues. The J segment lost 1 base and the V segment lost 3 bases, leaving 7 bases of the junction unmatched. Germline V lookup: CDR1 DFQATT, CDR2 SNEGSKA (reference sequence). The CDR3: CSASRGGAGAKNIQYF. The CDR3 DNA follows: TGCAGTGCTAGTCGCGGGGGGGCCGGGGCCAAAAACATTCAGTACTTC.

In this sample, this clone turned up a few times. The V call is TRBV7-9, the J call TRBJ1-3; a weak D match, TRBD1 (5 bases). Trimming took 1 base from V and 0 from J, leaving 16 bases between them. The germline gives CDR1 SEHNR, CDR2 FQNEAQ (reference sequence). This CDR3 has 18 residues. The DNA of the CDR3 is TGTGCCAGCAGCTTAGTTTTTAGGGGCCCTCTCTCTGGAAACACCATATATTTT. Amino acid sequence: CASSLVFRGPLSGNTIYF. Looking up the rest from reference TRBV7-9 and TRBJ1-3 gives the full variable domain: DTGVSQNPRHKITKRGQNVTFRCDPISEHNRLYWYRQTLGQGPEFLTYFQNEAQLEKSRLLSDRFSAERPKGSFSTLEIQRTEQGDSAMYLCASSLVFRGPLSGNTIYFGEGSWLTVV.

The chain has TRBV4-1 and TRBJ2-5; D is uncertain. The V gene lost 3 bases and the J gene lost 3 bases, with 5 bases spanning the gap. Germline-derived CDR1 and CDR2 are MGHRA and YSYEKL. CDR3 length: 12 amino acids. Written as DNA, the CDR3 is TGCGCCAGCAGCCATGCTAAAGAGACCCAGTACTTC. Its translation: CASSHAKETQYF.

The chain employs TRBV4-1 and TRBJ2-1, with TRBD2 identical over 10 bases. V trimming: 0 bases; J trimming: 9 bases; junction bases outside the gene matches: 8. CDR3 length: 16 residues. Germline loops: CDR1 MGHRA, CDR2 YSYEKL. CDR3 nucleotide sequence: TGCGCCAGCAGCCAAGACCAAGCGGGGGGGCTGGCTGAGCAGTTCTTC. It is translated as CASSQDQAGGLAEQFF.